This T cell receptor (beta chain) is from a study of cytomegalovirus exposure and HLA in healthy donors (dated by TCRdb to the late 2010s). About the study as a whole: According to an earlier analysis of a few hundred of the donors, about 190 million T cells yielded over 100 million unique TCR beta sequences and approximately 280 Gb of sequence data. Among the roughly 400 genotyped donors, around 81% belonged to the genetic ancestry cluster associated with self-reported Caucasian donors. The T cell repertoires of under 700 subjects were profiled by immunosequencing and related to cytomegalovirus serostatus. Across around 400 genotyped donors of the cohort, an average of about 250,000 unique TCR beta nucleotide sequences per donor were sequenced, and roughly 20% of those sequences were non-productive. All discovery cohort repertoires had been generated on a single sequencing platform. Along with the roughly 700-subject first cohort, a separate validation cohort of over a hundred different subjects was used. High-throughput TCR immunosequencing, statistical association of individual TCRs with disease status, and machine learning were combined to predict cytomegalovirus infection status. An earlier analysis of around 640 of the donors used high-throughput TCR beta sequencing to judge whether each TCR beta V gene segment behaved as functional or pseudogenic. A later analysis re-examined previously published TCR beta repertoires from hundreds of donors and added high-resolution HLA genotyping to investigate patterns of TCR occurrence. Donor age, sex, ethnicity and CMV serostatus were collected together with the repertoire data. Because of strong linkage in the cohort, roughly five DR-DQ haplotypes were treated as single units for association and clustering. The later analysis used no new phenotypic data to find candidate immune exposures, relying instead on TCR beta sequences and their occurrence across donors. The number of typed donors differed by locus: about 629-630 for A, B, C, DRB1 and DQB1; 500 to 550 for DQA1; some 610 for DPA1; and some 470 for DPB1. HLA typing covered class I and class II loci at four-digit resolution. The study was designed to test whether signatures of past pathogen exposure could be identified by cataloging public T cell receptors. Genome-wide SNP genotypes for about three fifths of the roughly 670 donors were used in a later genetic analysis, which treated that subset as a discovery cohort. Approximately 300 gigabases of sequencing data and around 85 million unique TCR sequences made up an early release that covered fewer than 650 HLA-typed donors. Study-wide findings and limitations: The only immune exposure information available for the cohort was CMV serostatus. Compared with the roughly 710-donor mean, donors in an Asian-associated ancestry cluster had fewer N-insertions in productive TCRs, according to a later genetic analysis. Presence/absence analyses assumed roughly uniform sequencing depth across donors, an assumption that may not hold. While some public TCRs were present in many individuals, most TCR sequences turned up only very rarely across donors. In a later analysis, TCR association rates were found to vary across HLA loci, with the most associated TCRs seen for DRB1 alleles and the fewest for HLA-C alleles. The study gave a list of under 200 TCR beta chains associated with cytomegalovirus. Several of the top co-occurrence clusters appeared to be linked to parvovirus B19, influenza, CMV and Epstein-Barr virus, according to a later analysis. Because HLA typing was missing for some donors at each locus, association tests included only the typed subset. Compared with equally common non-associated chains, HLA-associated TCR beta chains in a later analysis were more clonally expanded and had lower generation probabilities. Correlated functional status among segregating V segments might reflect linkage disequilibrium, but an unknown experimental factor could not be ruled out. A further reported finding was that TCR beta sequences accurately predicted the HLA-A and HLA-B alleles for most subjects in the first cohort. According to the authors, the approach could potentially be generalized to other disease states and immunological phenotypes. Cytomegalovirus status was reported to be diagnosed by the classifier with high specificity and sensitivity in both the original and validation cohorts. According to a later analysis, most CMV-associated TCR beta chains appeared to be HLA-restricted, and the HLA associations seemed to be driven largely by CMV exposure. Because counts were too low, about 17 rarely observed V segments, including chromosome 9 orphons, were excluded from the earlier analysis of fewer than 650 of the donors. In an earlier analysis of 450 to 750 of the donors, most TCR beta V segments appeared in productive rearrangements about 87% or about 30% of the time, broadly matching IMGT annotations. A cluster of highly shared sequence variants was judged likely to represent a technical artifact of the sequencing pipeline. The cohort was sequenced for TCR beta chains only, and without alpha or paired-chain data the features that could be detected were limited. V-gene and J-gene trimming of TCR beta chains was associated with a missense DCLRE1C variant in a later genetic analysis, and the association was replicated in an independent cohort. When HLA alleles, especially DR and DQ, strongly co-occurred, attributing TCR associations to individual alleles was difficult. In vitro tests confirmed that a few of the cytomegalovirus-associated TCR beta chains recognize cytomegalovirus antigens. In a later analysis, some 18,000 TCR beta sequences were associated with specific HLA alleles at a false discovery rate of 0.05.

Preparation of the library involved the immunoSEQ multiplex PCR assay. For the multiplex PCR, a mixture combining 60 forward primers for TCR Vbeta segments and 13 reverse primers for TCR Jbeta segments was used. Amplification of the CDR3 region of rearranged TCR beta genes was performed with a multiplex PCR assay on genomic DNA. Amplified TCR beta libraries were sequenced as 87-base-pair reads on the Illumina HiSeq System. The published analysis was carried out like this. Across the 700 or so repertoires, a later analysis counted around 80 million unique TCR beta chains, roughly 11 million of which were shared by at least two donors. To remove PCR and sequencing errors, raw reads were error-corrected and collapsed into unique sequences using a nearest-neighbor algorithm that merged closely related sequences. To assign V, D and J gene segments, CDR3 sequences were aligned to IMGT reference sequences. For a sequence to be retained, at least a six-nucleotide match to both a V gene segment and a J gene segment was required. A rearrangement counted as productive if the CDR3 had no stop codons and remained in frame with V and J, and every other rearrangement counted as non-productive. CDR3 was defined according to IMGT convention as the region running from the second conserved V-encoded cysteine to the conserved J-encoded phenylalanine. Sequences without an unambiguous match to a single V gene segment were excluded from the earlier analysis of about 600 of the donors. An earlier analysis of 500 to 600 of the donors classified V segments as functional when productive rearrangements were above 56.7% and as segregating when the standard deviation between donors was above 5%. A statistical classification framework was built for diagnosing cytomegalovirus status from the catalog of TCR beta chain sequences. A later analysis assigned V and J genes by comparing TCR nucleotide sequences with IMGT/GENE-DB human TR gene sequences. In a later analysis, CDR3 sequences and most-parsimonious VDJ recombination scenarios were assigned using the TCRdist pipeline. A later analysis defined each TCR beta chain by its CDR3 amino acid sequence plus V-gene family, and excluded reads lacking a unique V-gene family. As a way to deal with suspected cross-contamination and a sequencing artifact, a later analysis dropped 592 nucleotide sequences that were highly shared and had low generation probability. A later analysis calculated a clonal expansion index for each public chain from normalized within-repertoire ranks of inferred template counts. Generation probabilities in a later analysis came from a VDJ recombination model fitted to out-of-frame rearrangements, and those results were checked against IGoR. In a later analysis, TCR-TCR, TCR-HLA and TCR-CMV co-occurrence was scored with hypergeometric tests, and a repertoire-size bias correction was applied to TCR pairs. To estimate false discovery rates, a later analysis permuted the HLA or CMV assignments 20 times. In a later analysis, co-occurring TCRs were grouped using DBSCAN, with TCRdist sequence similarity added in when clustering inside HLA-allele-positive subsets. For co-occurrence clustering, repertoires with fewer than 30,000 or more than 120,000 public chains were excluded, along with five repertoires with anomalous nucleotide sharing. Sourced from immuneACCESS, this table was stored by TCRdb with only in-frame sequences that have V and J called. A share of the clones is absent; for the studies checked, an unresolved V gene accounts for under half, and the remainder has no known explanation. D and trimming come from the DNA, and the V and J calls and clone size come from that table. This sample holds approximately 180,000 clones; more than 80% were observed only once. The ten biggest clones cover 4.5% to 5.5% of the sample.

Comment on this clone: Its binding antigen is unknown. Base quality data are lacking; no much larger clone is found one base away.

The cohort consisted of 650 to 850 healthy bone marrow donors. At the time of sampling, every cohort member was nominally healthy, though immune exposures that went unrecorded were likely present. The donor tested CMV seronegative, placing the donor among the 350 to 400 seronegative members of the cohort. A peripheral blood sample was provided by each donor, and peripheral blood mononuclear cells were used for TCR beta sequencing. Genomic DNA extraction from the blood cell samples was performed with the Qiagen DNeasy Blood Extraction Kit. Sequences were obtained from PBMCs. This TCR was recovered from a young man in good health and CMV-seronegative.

The CDR3 region reads CASSLRRARNTGELFF. The nucleotides read TGTGCCAGCAGCTTAAGGAGGGCTAGGAACACCGGGGAGCTGTTTTTT. The chain joins TRBV7-3 to TRBJ2-2; the D gene is perhaps TRBD2, from 6 matching bases. The CDR3 runs 16 amino acids, cysteine and phenylalanine included. The kept DNA is CDR3 alone, 48 bases in frame from the first base. V and J are truncated by 1 base and 1 base respectively, leaving an intervening sequence of 10 bases. The germline V gene sets CDR1 to SGHTA and CDR2 to FQGTGA.